This TCR beta chain appears in the sequencing data of a study of blood T cells in healthy people across ages (dated by TCRdb to between 2014 and 2016). In terms of the full investigation: In model experiments, template switching captured roughly one uniquely barcoded TCR beta cDNA molecule for every two T cells. To avoid experimental bias, donors of different ages were randomly spread across the sequencing lanes. The donors were divided into four age groups: young (average around 16 years), middle-aged (around 37), aged (about 61) and long-lived (about 90). Using the same blood draw, the study looked at two additional independent replicas of 1 million unique cDNA reads for two donors, one aged 18 to 30 and the other aged 80 or older. Age-related changes in TCR beta repertoire diversity were measured in the study by deep sequencing normalized with unique cDNA molecular identifiers.

The library was prepared using 5' RACE. The sequencer listed for this sample is Illumina HiSeq 2500. A second PCR of roughly 6 to 11 cycles was run with a J-beta primer mix and a sample-barcoded 5' primer. A unique molecular identifier was introduced onto each TCR beta cDNA molecule by a template-switch 5' adaptor carrying 12 random nucleotides. Each sample yielded at least 3 million CDR3-containing paired-end reads. First-strand cDNA synthesis was performed from all RNA using the Mint cDNA synthesis kit, with priming by a TRBC-specific oligonucleotide. All cDNA was treated with uracil-DNA glycosylase and then went through a first 18-cycle PCR with the universal primers M1SS and BC2_uni_R. Turning to the authors' computational methods: Normalization of each sample was performed by random selection of 1 million high-quality reads, each carrying a distinct molecular identifier. Instead of being binned into consensus sequences, reads with shared molecular identifiers were discarded. MiTCR, run with a Q25 quality threshold and the strictest error-elimination algorithm, handled CDR3 identification, clonotype clustering and error correction. A nonparametric unseen species model using Euler transformation provided a lower-bound estimate of total TCR beta diversity. TCRdb handled the public reads itself, with Q25 trimming in fastp and clone calling in MiXCR, and kept productive beta chains. Every distinct CDR3 protein forms one entry, paired with its most common genes and DNA. For this entry, the V and J calls and clone size follow TCRdb and not the study's own pipeline. This sample comprises hundreds of thousands of distinct CDR3 sequences, roughly three fifths of them detected only once. The ten largest clones represent 20% to 30% of the sample.

The roughly 39 donors, aged roughly 6 to 95 years, were systemically healthy Caucasian individuals from Russia. Each donor gave ten milliliters of peripheral blood, collected into EDTA-treated Vacutainer tubes. Ficoll-Paque density-gradient centrifugation was used to isolate PBMCs, with at least 6 million per sample. Trizol reagent was used to extract total RNA from PBMCs, with at least 6 micrograms per sample. The percentages of naive CD45RAhigh/CD27high T cells were determined by flow cytometry on a PBMC aliquot from every donor. Results the study describes overall, beyond this receptor: Observed TCR beta diversity per million T cells fell roughly linearly with age, and a significant reduction was already apparent by age approximately 41. Compared with the aged group, the long-lived group had more naive CD4+ T cells, fewer expanded clones and increased TCR diversity, a pattern suggesting age selection. Donor CMV infection status was unknown, potentially confounding age-related changes in expanded clonotypes. There was a strong correlation between observed TCR beta diversity and the percentage of naive T cells measured by flow cytometry. Estimates of total diversity based on one million sequenced T cells were considered lower bounds and underestimates. Conclusive comparison of naive and antigen-experienced compartments was prevented by the profiling of bulk unsorted PBMCs.

This clonotype was found a few times. Its recognized antigen is unknown. Per-base qualities were not stored, and no clone one base away is much larger. The receptor was derived from a man aged 35 to 55 in good health. Sequenced sample: blood.

CDR3 protein: CSVRQGEMNTEAFF. The nucleotide sequence is given as TGCAGCGTTAGACAGGGGGAAATGAACACTGAAGCTTTCTTT. The chain is assembled from TRBV29-1 and TRBJ1-1, with TRBD1 matching 9 junction bases. Trimming takes 5 bases off V and 0 bases off J; junction bases not matched to a gene: 4. The cysteine opens and the phenylalanine closes a CDR3 of 14 amino acids. The read is trimmed to its CDR3 DNA, 42 bases read in frame from base 1. CDR1 and CDR2, per the germline V gene, are SQVTM and ANQGSEA.